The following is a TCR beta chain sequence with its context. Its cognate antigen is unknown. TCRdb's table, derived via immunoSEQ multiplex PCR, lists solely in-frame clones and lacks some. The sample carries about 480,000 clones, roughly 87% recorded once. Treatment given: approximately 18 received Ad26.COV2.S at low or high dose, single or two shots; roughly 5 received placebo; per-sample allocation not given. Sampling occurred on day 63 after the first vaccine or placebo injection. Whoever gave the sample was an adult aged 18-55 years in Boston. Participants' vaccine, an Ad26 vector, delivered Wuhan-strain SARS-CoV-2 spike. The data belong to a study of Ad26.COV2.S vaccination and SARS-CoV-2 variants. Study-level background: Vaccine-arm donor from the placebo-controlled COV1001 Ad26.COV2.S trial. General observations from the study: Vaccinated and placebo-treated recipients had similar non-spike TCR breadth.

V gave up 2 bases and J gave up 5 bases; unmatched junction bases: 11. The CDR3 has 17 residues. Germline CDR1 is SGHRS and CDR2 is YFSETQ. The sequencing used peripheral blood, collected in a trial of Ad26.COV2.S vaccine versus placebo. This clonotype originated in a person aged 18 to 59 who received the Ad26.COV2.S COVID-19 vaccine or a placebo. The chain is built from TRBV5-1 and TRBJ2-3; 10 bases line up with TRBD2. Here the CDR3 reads CASSFTEREGRRDTQYF. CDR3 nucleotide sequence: TGCGCCAGCAGCTTCACAGAGCGGGAGGGCCGAAGAGATACGCAGTATTTT.